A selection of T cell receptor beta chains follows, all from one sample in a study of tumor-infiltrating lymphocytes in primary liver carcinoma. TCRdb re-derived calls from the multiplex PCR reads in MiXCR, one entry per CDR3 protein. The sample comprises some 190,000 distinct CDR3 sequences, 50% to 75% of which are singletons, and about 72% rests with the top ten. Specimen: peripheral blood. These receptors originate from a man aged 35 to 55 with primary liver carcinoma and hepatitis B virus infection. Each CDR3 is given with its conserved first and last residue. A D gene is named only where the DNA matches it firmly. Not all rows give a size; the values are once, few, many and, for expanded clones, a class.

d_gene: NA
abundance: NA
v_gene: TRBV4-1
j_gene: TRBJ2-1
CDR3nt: TGCGCCAGCAGCTTAAGTCAGGCGGCAGGTAGGCGTGAGCAGTTCTTC
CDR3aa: CASSLSQAAGRREQFF

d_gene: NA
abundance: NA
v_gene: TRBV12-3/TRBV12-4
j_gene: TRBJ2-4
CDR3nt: TGTGCCAGCAGTTTCTCCGGGACCCGAGCCAAAAACATTCAGTACTTC
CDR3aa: CASSFSGTRAKNIQYF

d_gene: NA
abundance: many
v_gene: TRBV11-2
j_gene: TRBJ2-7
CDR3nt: TGTGCCAGTCCTCGGACAGAGCAGTACTTC
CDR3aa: CASPRTEQYF

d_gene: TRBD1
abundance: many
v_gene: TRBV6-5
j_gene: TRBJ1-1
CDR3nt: TGTGCCAGCAGTTACCGGGACAGGTCCGATGAAGCTTTCTTT
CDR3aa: CASSYRDRSDEAFF

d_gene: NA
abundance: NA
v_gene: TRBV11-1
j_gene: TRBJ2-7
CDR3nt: TGTGCCAGCAGCTTTCGAGGGGAGTCCTACGAGCAGTACTTC
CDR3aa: CASSFRGESYEQYF

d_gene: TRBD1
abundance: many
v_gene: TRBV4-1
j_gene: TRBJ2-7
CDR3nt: TGCGCCAGCAGCCCACGAGGCGGACAGGGGGCCTACGAGCAGTACTTC
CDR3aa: CASSPRGGQGAYEQYF

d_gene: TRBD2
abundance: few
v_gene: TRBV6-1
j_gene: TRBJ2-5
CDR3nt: TGTGCCAGCAGTGAAACGGGGGGACTTCTAGAGACCCAGTACTTC
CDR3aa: CASSETGGLLETQYF

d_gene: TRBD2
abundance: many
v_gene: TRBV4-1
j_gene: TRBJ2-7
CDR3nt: TGCGCCAGCAGCCAAGAAGGCCGAGCGGGAGGCCCACACTACGAGCAGTACTTC
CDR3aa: CASSQEGRAGGPHYEQYF

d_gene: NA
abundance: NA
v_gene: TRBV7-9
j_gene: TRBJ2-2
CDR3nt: TGTGCCAGCAGCTCCAGGGGTGGGAACACCGGGGAGCTGTTTTTT
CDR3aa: CASSSRGGNTGELFF

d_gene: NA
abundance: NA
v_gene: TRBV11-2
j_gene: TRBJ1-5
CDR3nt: TGTGCCAGCAACTTAGGGGAGTATCAGCCCCAGCATTTT
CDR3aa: CASNLGEYQPQHF

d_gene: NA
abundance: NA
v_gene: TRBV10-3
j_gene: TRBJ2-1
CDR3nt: TGTGCCATCGGTGCTAATCAGGAAAATGAGCAGTTCTTC
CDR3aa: CAIGANQENEQFF

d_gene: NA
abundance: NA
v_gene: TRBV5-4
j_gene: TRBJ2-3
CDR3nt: TGTGACAGCAGCCAACCGGGGGGCGGATTCACAGATACGCAGTATTTT
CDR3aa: CDSSQPGGGFTDTQYF

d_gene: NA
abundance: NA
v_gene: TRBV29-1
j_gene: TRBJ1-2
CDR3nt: TGCAGCGTTGAGGACGAATCTTTCGGCAGCGACGGCTACACCTTC
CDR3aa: CSVEDESFGSDGYTF

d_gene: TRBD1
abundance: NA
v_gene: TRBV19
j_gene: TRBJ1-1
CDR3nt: TGTGCCAGTAGTTCGGACAGGGGGTTTACTGAAGCTTTCTTT
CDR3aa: CASSSDRGFTEAFF

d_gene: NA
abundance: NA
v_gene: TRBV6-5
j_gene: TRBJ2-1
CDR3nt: TGTGCCAGAAGTTACTCGGCAGGGAGCTCCTACAATGAGCAGTTCTTC
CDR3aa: CARSYSAGSSYNEQFF

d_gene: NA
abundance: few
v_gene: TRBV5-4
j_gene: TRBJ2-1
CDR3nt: TGTGCCAGCAGCTTGGAACAGAGCTCCTACAATGAGCAGTTCTTC
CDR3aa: CASSLEQSSYNEQFF

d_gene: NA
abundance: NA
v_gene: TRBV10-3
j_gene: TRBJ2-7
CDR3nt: TGTGCCATCAGGGACAGACCATACGAGCAGTACTTC
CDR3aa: CAIRDRPYEQYF

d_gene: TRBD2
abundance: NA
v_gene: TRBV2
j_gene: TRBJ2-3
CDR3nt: TGTGCCAGCAGTCGGACTAGAAGCACAGATACGCAGTATTTT
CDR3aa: CASSRTRSTDTQYF

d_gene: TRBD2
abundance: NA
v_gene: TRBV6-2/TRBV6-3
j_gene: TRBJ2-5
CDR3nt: TGTGCCAGCAATTATGGCTCAGCGGGAGGATGGGGAGAGACCCAGTACTTC
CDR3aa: CASNYGSAGGWGETQYF

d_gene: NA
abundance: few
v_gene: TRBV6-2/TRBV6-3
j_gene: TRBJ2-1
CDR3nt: TGTGCCAGCAGCGGGGGCGGGAGTGACTACAATGAGCAGTTCTTC
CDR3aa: CASSGGGSDYNEQFF

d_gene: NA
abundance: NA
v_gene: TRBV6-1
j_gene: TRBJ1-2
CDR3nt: TGTGCCAGCAATAACAACTATGGCTACACCTTC
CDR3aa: CASNNNYGYTF

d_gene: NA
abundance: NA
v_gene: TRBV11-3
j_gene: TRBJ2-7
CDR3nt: TGTACCAGCAGCCCTCTCCGACAACCCCCAGCCTACGAGCAGTACTTC
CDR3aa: CTSSPLRQPPAYEQYF

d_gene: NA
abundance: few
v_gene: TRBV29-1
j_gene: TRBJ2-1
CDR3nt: TGCAGCGTTGAATGTCGGGACACAAACAATGAGCAGTTCTTC
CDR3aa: CSVECRDTNNEQFF

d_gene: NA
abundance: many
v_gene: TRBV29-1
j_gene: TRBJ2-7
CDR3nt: TGCAGCGTTCTGCAGGGGTCCACCTACGAGCAGTACTTC
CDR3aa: CSVLQGSTYEQYF

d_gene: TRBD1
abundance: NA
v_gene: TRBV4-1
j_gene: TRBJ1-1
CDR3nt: TGCGCCAGCAGCCGGGGACAGGGGGCCACTGAAGCTTTCTTT
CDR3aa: CASSRGQGATEAFF

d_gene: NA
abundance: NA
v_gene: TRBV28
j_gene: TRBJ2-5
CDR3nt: TGTGCCAGCACCAACAGTGACCAAGAGACCCAGTACTTC
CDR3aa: CASTNSDQETQYF

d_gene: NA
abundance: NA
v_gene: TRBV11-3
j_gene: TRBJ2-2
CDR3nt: TGTGCCAGCAGCATTGGGACCCCAGGGACCGGAGAGGTGTTTTTT
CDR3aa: CASSIGTPGTGEVFF

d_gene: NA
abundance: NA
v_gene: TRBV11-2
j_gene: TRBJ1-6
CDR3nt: TGTGCCAGCAGCTTAAGTTCACCCCCCCAGTTT
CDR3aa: CASSLSSPPQF

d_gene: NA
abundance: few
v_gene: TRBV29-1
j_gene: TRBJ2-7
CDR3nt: TGCAGCGTTGAAGGACTAGTTAACTCCTACGAGCAGTACTTC
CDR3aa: CSVEGLVNSYEQYF

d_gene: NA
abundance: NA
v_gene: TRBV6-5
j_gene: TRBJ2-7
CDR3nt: TGTGCCAGCAGTTACCCCCTGGTAGATAGAAACTCCTACGAGCAGTACTTC
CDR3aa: CASSYPLVDRNSYEQYF

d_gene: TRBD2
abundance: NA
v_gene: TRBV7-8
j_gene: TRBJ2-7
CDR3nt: TGTGCCAGCAGCTTATGGGGACTAGCGGGTTCCTACGAGCAGTACTTC
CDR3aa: CASSLWGLAGSYEQYF

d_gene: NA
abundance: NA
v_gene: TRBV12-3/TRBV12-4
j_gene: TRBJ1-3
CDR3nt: TGTGCCAGCAGTTCTATGGAAAACACCATATATTTT
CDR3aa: CASSSMENTIYF